This entry is about one T cell receptor (beta chain). This entry comes from a study of control samples from healthy donors and cancer patients. Clones were read by immunoSEQ multiplex PCR, and TCRdb kept only the in-frame ones, dropping some. The sample comprises about 200,000 clones, over 80% of which are singletons, and over 1.5% rests with the top ten. This CDR3 is built from 15 residues. Germline assignment: CDR1 MNHNY and CDR2 SVGAGI (reference sequence). After removal of 0 bases from V and 9 bases from J, the junction contained 7 bases not matched to a gene. This receptor was identified in a young man in good health. Sequenced material: blood. The chain recombines TRBV6-6 with TRBJ2-4; 8 nucleotides line up with TRBD1. CDR3 sequence: CASSYSAGGYGIQYF. CDR3 nucleotides: TGTGCCAGCAGTTACTCCGCAGGGGGCTACGGCATTCAGTACTTC.